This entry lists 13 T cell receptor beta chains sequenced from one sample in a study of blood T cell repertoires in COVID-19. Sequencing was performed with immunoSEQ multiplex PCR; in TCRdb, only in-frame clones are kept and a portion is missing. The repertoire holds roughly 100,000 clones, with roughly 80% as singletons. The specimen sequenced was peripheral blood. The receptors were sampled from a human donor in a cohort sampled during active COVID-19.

The CDR3 DNA is TGTGCCAGCAGTGGACAGGAACGTTACTACAATGAGCAGTTCTTC. Encoded protein: CASSGQERYYNEQFF. The chain is built from TRBV27 and TRBJ2-1; TRBD1 aligns across 7 bases. The CDR3 contains 15 residues. With 5 bases clipped from V and 3 bases from J, the junction kept 7 bases outside the gene matches. The germline CDR1 and CDR2 sequences are MNHEY and SMNVEV (reference sequence).

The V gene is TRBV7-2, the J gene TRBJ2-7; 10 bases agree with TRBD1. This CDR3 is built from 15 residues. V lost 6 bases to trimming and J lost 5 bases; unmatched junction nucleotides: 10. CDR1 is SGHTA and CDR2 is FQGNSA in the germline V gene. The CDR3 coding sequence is TGTGCCAGCAGTCGGACCTCGGGACAGGGGAACGAGCAGTACTTC. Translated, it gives CASSRTSGQGNEQYF.

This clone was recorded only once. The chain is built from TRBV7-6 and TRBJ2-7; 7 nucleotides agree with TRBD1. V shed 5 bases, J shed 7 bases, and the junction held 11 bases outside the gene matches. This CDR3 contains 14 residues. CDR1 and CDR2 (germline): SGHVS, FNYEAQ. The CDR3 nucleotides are TGTGCCAGCAGCGCCCCGGGACAGAAACTAGAGCAGTACTTC. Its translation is CASSAPGQKLEQYF.

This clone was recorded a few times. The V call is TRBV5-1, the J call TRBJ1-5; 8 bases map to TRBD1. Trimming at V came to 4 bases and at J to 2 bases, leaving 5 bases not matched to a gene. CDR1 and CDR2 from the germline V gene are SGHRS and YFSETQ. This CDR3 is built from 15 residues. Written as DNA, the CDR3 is TGCGCCAGCAGCAACGGACAGGGTGGCAATCAGCCCCAGCATTTT. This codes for CASSNGQGGNQPQHF.

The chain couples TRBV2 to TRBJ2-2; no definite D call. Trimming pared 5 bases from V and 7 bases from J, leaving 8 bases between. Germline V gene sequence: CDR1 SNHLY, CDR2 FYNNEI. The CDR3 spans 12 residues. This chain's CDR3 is CASSRSGGELFF. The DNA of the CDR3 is TGTGCCAGCAGTCGGTCTGGCGGGGAGCTGTTTTTT.

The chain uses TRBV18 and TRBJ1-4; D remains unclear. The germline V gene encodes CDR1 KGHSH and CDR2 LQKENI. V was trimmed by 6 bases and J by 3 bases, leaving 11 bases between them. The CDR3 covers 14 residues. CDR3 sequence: CASSRSGPNEKLFF. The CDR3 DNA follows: TGTGCCAGCTCCCGCAGTGGTCCTAATGAAAAACTGTTTTTT. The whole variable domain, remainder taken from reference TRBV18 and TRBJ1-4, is NAGVMQNPRHLVRRRGQEARLRCSPMKGHSHVYWYRQLPEEGLKFMVYLQKENIIDESGMPKERFSAEFPKEGPSILRIQQVVRGDSAAYFCASSRSGPNEKLFFGSGTQLSVL.

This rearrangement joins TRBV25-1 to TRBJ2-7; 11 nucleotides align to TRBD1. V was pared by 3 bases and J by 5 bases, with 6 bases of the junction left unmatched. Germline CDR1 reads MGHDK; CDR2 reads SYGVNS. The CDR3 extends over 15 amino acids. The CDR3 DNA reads TGTGCCAGCAGTGACCCTAGGACAGGGGGCGACGAGCAGTACTTC. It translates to CASSDPRTGGDEQYF.

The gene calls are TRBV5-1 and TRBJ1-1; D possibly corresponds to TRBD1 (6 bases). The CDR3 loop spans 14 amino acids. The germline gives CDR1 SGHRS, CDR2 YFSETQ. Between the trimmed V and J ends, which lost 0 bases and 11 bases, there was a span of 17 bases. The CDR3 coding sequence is TGCGCCAGCAGCTTGGGCGGCGGGGGGCTTGGGGCTTTCTTT. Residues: CASSLGGGGLGAFF.

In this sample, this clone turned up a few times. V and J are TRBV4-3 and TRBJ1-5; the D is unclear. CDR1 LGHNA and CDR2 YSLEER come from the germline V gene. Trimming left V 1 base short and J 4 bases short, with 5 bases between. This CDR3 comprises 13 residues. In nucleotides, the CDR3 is TGCGCCAGCAGCCAAGGACATAATCAGCCCCAGCATTTT. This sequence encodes CASSQGHNQPQHF.

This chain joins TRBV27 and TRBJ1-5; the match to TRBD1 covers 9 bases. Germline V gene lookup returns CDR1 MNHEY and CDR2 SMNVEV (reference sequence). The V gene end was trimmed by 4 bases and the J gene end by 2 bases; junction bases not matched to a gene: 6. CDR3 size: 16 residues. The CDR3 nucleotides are TGTGCCAGCAGTTATCGACAGGGGGTCGGCAATCAGCCCCAGCATTTT. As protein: CASSYRQGVGNQPQHF.

CDR3 amino acids: CASSLGTSGSYNEQFF. CDR3 coding DNA: TGCGCCAGCAGCTTGGGTACTAGCGGCTCCTACAATGAGCAGTTCTTC. This chain joins TRBV5-1 and TRBJ2-1; 8 nucleotides match TRBD2. Germline-derived CDR1 and CDR2 are SGHRS and YFSETQ. The CDR3 sequence is 16 residues long. V was clipped by 0 bases and J by 0 bases; unmatched bases: 2.

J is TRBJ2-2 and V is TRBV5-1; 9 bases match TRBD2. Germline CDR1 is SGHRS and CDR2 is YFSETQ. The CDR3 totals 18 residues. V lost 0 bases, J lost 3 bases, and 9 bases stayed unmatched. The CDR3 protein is CASSLAIGGLADTGELFF. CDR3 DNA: TGCGCCAGCAGCTTGGCCATCGGGGGACTAGCTGACACCGGGGAGCTGTTTTTT. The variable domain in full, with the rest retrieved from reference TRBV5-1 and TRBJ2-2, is KAGVTQTPRYLIKTRGQQVTLSCSPISGHRSVSWYQQTPGQGLQFLFEYFSETQRNKGNFPGRFSGRQFSNSRSEMNVSTLELGDSALYLCASSLAIGGLADTGELFFGEGSRLTVL.

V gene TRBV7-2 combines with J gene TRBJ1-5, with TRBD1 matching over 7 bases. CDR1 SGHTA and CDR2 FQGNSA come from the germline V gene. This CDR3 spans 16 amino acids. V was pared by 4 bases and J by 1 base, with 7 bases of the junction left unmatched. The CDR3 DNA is TGTGCCAGCAGCTCCCGACAGGGCAGGAGCAATCAGCCCCAGCATTTT. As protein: CASSSRQGRSNQPQHF.